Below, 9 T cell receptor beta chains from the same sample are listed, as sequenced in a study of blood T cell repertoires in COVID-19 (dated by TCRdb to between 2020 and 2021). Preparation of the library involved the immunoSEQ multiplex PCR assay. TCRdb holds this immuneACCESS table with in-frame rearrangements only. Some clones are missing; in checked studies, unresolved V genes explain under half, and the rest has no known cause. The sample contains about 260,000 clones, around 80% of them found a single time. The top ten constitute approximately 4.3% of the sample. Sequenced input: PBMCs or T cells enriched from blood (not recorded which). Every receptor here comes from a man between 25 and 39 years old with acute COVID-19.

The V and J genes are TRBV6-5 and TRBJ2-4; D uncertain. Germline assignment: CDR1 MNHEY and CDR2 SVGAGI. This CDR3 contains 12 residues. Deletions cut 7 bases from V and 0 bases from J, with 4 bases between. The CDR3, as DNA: TGTGCCAGCACTATAGCCAAAAACATTCAGTACTTC. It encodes CASTIAKNIQYF.

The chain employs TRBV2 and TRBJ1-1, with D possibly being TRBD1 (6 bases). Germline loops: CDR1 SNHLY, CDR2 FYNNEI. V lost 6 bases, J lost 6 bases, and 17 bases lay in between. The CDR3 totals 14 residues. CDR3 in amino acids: CASRAEGVGAEAFF. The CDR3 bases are TGTGCCAGCAGGGCAGAGGGGGTCGGGGCTGAAGCTTTCTTT.

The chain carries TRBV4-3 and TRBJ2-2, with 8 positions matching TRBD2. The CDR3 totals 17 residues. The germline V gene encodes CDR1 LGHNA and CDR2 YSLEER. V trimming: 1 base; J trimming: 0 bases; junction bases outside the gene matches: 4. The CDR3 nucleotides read TGCGCCAGCAGCCAAGGGACACTAGCGGCGAACACCGGGGAGCTGTTTTTT. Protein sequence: CASSQGTLAANTGELFF.

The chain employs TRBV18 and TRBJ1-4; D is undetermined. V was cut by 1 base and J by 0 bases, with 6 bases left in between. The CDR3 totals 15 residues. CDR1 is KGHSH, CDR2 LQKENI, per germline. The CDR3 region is CASSPLTATNEKLFF. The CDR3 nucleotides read TGTGCCAGCTCACCACTCACAGCAACTAATGAAAAACTGTTTTTT. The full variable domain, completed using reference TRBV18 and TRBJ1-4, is NAGVMQNPRHLVRRRGQEARLRCSPMKGHSHVYWYRQLPEEGLKFMVYLQKENIIDESGMPKERFSAEFPKEGPSILRIQQVVRGDSAAYFCASSPLTATNEKLFFGSGTQLSVL.

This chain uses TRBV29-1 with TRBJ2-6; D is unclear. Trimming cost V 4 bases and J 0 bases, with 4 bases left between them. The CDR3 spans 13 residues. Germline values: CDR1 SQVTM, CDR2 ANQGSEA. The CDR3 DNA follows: TGCAGCGTTGCTTTCTCTGGGGCCAACGTCCTGACTTTC. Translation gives CSVAFSGANVLTF.

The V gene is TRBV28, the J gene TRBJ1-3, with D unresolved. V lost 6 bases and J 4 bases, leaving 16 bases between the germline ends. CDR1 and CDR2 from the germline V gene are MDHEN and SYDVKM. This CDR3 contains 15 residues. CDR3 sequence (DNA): TGTGCCAGCAGCCCCCCCGGTTCCGCCGGAAACACCATATATTTT. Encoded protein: CASSPPGSAGNTIYF.

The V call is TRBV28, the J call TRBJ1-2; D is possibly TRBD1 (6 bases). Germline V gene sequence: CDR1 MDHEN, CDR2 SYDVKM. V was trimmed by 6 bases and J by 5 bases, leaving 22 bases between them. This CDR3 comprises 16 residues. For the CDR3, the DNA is TGTGCCAGCAGCCAAAGACAGGCGGCTAATCTATATGGCTACACCTTC. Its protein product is CASSQRQAANLYGYTF.

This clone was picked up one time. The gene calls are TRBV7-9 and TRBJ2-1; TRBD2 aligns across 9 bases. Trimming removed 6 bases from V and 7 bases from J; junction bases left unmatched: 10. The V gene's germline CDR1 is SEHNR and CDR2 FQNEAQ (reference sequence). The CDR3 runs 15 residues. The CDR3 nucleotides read TGTGCCAGCAGTCATCGTAGCGGGAGAGGGAATGAGCAGTTCTTC. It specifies CASSHRSGRGNEQFF.

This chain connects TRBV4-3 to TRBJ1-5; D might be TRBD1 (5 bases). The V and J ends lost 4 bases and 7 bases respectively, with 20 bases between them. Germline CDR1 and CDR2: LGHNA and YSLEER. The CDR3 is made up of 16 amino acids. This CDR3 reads CASSPSTQGGRQPQHF. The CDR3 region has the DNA TGCGCCAGCAGCCCATCGACTCAGGGTGGAAGGCAGCCCCAGCATTTT.